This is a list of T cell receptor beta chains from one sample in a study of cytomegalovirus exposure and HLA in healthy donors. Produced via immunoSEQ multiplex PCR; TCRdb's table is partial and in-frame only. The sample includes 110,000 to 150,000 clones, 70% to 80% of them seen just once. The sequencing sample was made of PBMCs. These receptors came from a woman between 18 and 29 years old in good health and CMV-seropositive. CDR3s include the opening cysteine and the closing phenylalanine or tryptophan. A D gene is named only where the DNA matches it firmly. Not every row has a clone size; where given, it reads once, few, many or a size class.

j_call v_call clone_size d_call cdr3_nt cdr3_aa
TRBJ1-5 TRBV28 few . TGTGCCAGCAGTTTCCCGACACTTAGCAATCAGCCCCAGCATTTT CASSFPTLSNQPQHF
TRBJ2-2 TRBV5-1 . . TGCGCCAGCAGGGCGGCAGCAGGGACTAACACCGGGGAGCTGTTTTTT CASRAAAGTNTGELFF
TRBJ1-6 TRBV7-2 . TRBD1 TGTGCCAGCAGCTTAGGGGGGACAGGGAGACCCCTCCACTTT CASSLGGTGRPLHF
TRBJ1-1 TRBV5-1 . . TGCGCCAGCAGCTCCTTCCCACAAGCTGAAGCTTTCTTT CASSSFPQAEAFF
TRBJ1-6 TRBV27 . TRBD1 TGTGCCAGCAGTTTATACCCCCCGACAGGGGTTAACGCACCCCTCCACTTT CASSLYPPTGVNAPLHF
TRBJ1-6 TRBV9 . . TGTGCCAGCAGCGTAGAGGGGACCTATAATTCACCCCTCCACTTT CASSVEGTYNSPLHF
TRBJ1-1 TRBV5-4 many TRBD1 TGTGCCAGCAGCCCGAGCGGACAGGGTGGTTGGACTGAAGCTTTCTTT CASSPSGQGGWTEAFF
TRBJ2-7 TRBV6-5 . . TGTGCCAGTAGGACATTTCGAAGCTCCTACGAGCAGTACTTC CASRTFRSSYEQYF
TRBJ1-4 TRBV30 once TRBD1 TGTGCCTGGACCACAGGGGGATGGGGTGAAAAACTGTTTTTT CAWTTGGWGEKLFF
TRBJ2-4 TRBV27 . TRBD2 TGTGCCAGCTCCGCGGGGGGCGCAGCCAAAAACATTCAGTACTTC CASSAGGAAKNIQYF
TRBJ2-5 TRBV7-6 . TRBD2 TGTGCCAGCAGCTTAGGTTTAGCGGGGGGACTCCAAGAGACCCAGTACTTC CASSLGLAGGLQETQYF
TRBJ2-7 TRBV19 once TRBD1 TGTGCCAGTAGAATTGCTCCGGGACAGGACTACGAGCAGTACTTC CASRIAPGQDYEQYF
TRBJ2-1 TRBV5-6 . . TGTGCCAGCAGCTTGGGACTAGTCACCCTAGTGCAGTTCTTC CASSLGLVTLVQFF
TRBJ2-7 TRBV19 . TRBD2 TGTGCCAGTAGCGAGAGGGGAGGGACTTCCTACGAGCAGTACTTC CASSERGGTSYEQYF
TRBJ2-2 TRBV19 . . TGTGCCAGTAGTGTACAGGGTCCGAACACCGGGGAGCTGTTTTTT CASSVQGPNTGELFF
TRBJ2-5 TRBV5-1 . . TGCGCCAGCAGCGTTGGTGCGGAAGAGACCCAGTACTTC CASSVGAEETQYF
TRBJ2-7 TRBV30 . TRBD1 TGTGCCTGGAGTATGACAGGGACCTACGAGCAGTACTTC CAWSMTGTYEQYF
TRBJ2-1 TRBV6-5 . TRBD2 TGTGCCAGCAGTTACTCGAAAGCGGGAACATACAATGAGCAGTTCTTC CASSYSKAGTYNEQFF
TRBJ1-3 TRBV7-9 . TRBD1 TGTGCCAGCAGAAGCTATCGGGACAGGGACTCTGGAAACACCATATATTTT CASRSYRDRDSGNTIYF
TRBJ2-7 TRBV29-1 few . TGCAGCGCCATCACGGAGGGCTACGAGCAGTACTTC CSAITEGYEQYF
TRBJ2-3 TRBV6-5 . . TGTGCCAGCAGTGACGCAGGTACGCAGTATTTT CASSDAGTQYF
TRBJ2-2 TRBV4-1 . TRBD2 TGCGCCAGCAGGTACGAGGGACTAGCGGAAAACACCGGGGAGCTGTTTTTT CASRYEGLAENTGELFF
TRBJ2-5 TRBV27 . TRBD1 TGTGCCAGCAGTCCCCAGGGGGCGGGGACCCAGTACTTC CASSPQGAGTQYF
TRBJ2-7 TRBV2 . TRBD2 TGTGCCAGCAGTGGGTGGCGGGGGGGGCCGAACGAGCAGTACTTC CASSGWRGGPNEQYF
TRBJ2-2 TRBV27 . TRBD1 TGTGCCAGCAGTTTGGACAGGGGGACCGGGGAGCTGTTTTTT CASSLDRGTGELFF
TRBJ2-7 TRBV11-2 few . TGTGCCAGCAGCTTATCCGCATTCGGGGGACAGCGCTCCTACGAGCAGTACTTC CASSLSAFGGQRSYEQYF
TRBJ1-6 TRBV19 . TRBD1 TGTGCCAGTAGTGTAACAGGGGGCGATTCACCCCTCCACTTT CASSVTGGDSPLHF
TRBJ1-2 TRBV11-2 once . TGTGCCAGCAGTTTGGACAAGAACTATGGCTACACCTTC CASSLDKNYGYTF
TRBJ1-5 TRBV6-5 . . TGTGCCAGCAGTTACTCCCCACAGCTCAATCAGCCCCAGCATTTT CASSYSPQLNQPQHF
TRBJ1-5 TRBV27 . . TGTGCCAGCAGTTTAGTCCCAGGGGTTAGCAATCAGCCCCAGCATTTT CASSLVPGVSNQPQHF
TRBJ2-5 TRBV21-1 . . TGTGCCAGCAGCAAATCTGGGGGGCCAGGGGGAGGCGAGACCCAGTACTTC CASSKSGGPGGGETQYF
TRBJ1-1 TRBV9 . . TGTGCCAGCAGCGTAGTTAGCCATATGAACACTGAAGCTTTCTTT CASSVVSHMNTEAFF
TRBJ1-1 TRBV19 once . TGTGCCAGTATTCAGGGTAACACTGAAGCTTTCTTT CASIQGNTEAFF
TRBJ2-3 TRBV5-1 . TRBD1 TGCGCCAGCAGCTTACAGGGGGCGCGAGGGGATACGCAGTATTTT CASSLQGARGDTQYF
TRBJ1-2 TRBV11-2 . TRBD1 TGTGCCAGCAGCTTTAGACCCGGGACAGTGCTCAACTATGGCTACACCTTC CASSFRPGTVLNYGYTF
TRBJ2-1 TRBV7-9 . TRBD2 TGTGCCAGCAGGGCCTCCGGACTAGCAACGTATGAGCAGTTCTTC CASRASGLATYEQFF
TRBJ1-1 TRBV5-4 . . TGTGCCAGCAGCTTGAAAGGAGACACTGAAGCTTTCTTT CASSLKGDTEAFF
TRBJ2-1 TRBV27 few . TGTGCCAGCACTTGGGCGATGGGGGGGGCCATTGATGAGCAGTTCTTC CASTWAMGGAIDEQFF
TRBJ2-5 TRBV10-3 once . TGTGCCATCAGTGAGGACGGTGGGGGGGCCGGGGAGACCCAGTACTTC CAISEDGGGAGETQYF
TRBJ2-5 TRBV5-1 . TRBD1 TGCGCCAGCAGCTTTGGGACAGGGGGCAGAGAGACCCAGTACTTC CASSFGTGGRETQYF
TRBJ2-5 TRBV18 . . TGTGCCAGCTCCCAAAACTGGGGGGAGGAGACCCAGTACTTC CASSQNWGEETQYF
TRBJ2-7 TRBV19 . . TGTGCCAGTAAACTAGAGGCAGGTCCTTGGGACGAGCAGTACTTC CASKLEAGPWDEQYF
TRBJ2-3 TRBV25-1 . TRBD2 TGTGCCAGCAGTGAATCCGGGACTAGCGGGGGTACCACAGATACGCAGTATTTT CASSESGTSGGTTDTQYF
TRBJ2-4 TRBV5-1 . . TGCGCCAGCAGCCTGGGACAACAAAACATTCAGTACTTC CASSLGQQNIQYF
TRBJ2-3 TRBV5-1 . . TGCGCCAGCAGCCCCAAGGGGGGGGGTGGCACAGATACGCAGTATTTT CASSPKGGGGTDTQYF
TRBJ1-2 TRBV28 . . TGTGCCACCCGCTCGGGGGGTCTCTATGGCTACACCTTC CATRSGGLYGYTF
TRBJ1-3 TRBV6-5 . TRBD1 TGTGCCAGCAGAACCGGGACAGAAGGAAACACCATATATTTT CASRTGTEGNTIYF
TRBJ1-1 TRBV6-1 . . TGTGCCAGCAAACGAGGGACTGAAGCTTTCTTT CASKRGTEAFF
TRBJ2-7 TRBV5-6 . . TGTGCCAGCAGCTTAACAGCCCTCTCCTACGAGCAGTACTTC CASSLTALSYEQYF
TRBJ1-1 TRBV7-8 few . TGTGCCAGCAGCCACCAGGGGCGAGTGAGGACTGAAGCTTTCTTT CASSHQGRVRTEAFF
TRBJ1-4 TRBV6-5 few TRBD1 TGTGCCAGCAGTTCCCCAGGGGGCGGGGGTGAAAAACTGTTTTTT CASSSPGGGGEKLFF
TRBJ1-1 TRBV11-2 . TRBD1 TGTGCCAGCAGCCACGACGTAGAGACAGGGGGCACTGAAGCTTTCTTT CASSHDVETGGTEAFF
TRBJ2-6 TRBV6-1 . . TGTGCCAGCAGTGAAGAAACTGCTGGGGCCAACGTCCTGACTTTC CASSEETAGANVLTF
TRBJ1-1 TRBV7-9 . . TGTGCCAGCAGCTTATGGGTAGGGGGGGGGACTGAAGCTTTCTTT CASSLWVGGGTEAFF
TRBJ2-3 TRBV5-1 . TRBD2 TGCGCCAGCAGCTTTTCTACTAGCGGGGTCACAGATACGCAGTATTTT CASSFSTSGVTDTQYF
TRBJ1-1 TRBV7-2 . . TGTGCCAGCAGCTTGGGTATAGGGGCCGGCACTGAAGCTTTCTTT CASSLGIGAGTEAFF
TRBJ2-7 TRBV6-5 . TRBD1 TGTGCCAGCCTTGGGGACAGCGAGCAGTACTTC CASLGDSEQYF